The sample holds many counts of the clone carrying this TCR beta chain. What it binds is unknown. The record originates from a study of T cells in Graves' hyperthyroidism and ophthalmopathy. Study-wide results and limits: In the blood, most expanded thyroid clonotypes above 0.001 appeared as well. It was a median approximately 6.9 months before onset that the model predicted ophthalmopathy.

Using RNA transcripts as the source, TCR beta CDR3 regions were amplified. A first-round RT-PCR of the TCR CDR3 used the HTBI primer set. TCRdb fed the multiplex PCR reads into MiXCR, producing one record per CDR3 protein. The sample gives 560,000 or so distinct CDR3 sequences, roughly 50% of which show up once; about 7.9% is in the top ten. Germline CDR1 and CDR2: KGHDR and SFDVKD. J was trimmed by 2 bases and V by 3 bases; bases with no gene match: 5. The CDR3 sequence is 16 residues long. Sequencing was carried out using peripheral blood or thyroid tissue (not recorded which). This chain links TRBV24-1 with TRBJ2-3; 9 bases match TRBD2. This TCR was recovered from a young woman with Graves' hyperthyroidism. In DNA, the CDR3 is TGTGCCACCAGTGATCTGACTAGCGGTTACACAGATACGCAGTATTTT. Translation gives CATSDLTSGYTDTQYF.